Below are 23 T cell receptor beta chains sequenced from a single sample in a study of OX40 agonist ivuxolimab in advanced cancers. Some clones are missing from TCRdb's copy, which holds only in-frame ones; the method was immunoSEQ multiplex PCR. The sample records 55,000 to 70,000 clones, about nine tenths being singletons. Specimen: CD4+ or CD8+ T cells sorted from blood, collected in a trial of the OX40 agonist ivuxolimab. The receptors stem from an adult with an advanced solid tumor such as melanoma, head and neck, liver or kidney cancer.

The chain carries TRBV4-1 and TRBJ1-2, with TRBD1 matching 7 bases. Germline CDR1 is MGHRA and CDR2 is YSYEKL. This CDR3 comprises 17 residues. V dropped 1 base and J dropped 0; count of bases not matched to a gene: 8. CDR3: CASSQGRGQITNYGYTF. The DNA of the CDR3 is TGCGCCAGCAGCCAAGGGAGGGGACAGATAACTAACTATGGCTACACCTTC.

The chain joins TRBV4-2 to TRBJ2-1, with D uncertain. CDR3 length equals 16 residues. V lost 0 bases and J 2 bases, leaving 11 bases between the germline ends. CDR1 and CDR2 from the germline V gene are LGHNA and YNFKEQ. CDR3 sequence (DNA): TGTGCCAGCAGCCAAGATTGGGGTGGCCCCTACAATGAGCAGTTCTTC. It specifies CASSQDWGGPYNEQFF.

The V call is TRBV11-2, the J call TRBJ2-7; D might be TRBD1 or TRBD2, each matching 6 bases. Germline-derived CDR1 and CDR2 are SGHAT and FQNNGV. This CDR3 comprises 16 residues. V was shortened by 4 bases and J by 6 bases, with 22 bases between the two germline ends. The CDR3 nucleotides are TGTGCCAGCAGCTCCGCACAAGGGGGGCGCGCTCCCGAGCAGTACTTC. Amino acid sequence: CASSSAQGGRAPEQYF.

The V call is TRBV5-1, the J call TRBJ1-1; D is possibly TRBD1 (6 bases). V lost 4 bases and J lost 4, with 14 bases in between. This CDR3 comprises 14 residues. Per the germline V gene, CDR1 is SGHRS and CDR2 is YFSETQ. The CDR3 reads CASSTAGDSTEAFF. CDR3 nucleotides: TGCGCCAGCAGCACCGCAGGGGATAGCACTGAAGCTTTCTTT.

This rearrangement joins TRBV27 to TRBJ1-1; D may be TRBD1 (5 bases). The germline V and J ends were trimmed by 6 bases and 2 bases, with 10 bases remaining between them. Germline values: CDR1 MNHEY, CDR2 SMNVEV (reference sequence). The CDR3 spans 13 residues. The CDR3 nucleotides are TGTGCCAGCAGACCGCGGGGCAACACTGAAGCTTTCTTT. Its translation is CASRPRGNTEAFF.

CDR3 residues: CASSIVGQGNPSNQPQHF. CDR3 bases: TGTGCCAGTAGTATAGTCGGACAGGGTAATCCAAGCAATCAGCCCCAGCATTTT. The chain joins TRBV19 to TRBJ1-5, with 8 bases that match TRBD1. The CDR3 length is 18 residues. The germline gives CDR1 LNHDA, CDR2 SQIVND (reference sequence). The junction had 9 bases not matched to a gene; V was cut back by 1 base and J by 1 base. Variable domain in full (rest from reference TRBV19 and TRBJ1-5): DGGITQSPKYLFRKEGQNVTLSCEQNLNHDAMYWYRQDPGQGLRLIYYSQIVNDFQKGDIAEGYSVSREKKESFPLTVTSAQKNPTAFYLCASSIVGQGNPSNQPQHFGDGTRLSIL.

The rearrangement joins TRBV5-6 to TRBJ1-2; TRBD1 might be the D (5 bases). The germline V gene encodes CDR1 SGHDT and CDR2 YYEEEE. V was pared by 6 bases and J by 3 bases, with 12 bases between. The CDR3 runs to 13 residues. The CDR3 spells CASTQQAYYGYTF. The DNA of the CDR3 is TGTGCCAGCACGCAACAGGCTTACTATGGCTACACCTTC. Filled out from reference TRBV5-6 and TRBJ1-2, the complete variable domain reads DAGVTQSPTHLIKTRGQQVTLRCSPKSGHDTVSWYQQALGQGPQFIFQYYEEEERQRGNFPDRFSGHQFPNYSSELNVNALLLGDSALYLCASTQQAYYGYTFGSGTRLTVV.

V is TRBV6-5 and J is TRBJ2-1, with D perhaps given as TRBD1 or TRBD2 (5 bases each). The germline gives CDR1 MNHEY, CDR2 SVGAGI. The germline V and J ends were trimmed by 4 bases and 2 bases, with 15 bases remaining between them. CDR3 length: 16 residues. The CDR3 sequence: CASSWGRGDTYNEQFF. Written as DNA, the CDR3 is TGTGCCAGCAGTTGGGGTCGAGGGGATACCTACAATGAGCAGTTCTTC.

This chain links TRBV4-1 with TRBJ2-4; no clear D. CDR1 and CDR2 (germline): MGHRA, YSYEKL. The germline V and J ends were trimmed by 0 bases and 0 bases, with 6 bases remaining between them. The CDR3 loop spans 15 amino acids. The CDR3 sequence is CASSQEVVAKNIQYF. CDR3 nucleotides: TGCGCCAGCAGCCAAGAGGTAGTAGCCAAAAACATTCAGTACTTC.

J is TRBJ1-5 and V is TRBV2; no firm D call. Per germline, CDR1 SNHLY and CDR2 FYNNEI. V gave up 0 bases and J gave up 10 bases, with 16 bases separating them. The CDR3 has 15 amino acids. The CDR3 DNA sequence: TGTGCCAGCAGTGAAGCGCTGACGGCCCTAGGACCCCAGCATTTT. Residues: CASSEALTALGPQHF.

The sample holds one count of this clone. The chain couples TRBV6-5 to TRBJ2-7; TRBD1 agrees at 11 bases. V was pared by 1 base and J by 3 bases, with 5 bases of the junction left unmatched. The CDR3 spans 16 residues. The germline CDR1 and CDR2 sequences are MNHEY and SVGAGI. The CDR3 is CASSYLTGTGGYEQYF. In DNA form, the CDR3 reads TGTGCCAGCAGTTACTTAACCGGGACAGGGGGCTACGAGCAGTACTTC.

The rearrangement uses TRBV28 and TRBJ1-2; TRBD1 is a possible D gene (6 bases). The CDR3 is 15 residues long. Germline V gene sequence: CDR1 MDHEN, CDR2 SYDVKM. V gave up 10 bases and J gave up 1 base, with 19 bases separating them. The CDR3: CAIPVDSRVNYGYTF. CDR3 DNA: TGTGCCATACCAGTGGACAGTCGGGTTAACTATGGCTACACCTTC.

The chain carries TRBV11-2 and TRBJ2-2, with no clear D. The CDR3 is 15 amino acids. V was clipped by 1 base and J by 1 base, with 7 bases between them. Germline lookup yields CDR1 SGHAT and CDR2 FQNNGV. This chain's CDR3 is CASSLVYRNTGELFF. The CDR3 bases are TGTGCCAGCAGCTTAGTTTACAGGAACACCGGGGAGCTGTTTTTT.

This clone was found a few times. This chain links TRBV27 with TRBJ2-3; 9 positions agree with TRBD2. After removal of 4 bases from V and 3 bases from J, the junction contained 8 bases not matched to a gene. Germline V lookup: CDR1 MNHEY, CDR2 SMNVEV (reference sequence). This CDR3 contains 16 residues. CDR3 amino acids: CASSSSGTVGTDTQYF. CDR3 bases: TGTGCCAGCAGTTCTAGCGGGACAGTAGGGACAGATACGCAGTATTTT.

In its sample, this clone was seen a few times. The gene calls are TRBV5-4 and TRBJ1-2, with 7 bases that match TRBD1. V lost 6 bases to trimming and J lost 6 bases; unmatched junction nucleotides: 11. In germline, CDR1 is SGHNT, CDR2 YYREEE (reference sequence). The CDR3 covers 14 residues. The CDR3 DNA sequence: TGTGCCAGCATCCTTCAGGGGGACAGTCATGGCTACACCTTC. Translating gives CASILQGDSHGYTF.

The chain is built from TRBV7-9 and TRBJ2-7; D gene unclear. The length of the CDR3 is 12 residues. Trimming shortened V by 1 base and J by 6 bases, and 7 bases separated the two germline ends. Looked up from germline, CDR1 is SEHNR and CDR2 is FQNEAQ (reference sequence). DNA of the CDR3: TGTGCCAGCAGCTTAGTTAACGGCGAGCAGTACTTC. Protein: CASSLVNGEQYF. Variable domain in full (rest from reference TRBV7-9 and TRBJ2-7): DTGVSQNPRHKITKRGQNVTFRCDPISEHNRLYWYRQTLGQGPEFLTYFQNEAQLEKSRLLSDRFSAERPKGSFSTLEIQRTEQGDSAMYLCASSLVNGEQYFGPGTRLTVT.

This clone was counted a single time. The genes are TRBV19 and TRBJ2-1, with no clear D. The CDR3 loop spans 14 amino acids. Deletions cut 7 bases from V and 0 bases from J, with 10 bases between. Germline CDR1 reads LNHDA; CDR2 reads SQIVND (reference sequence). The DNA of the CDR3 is TGTGCCAGTACCCGACCAAGCTCCTACAATGAGCAGTTCTTC. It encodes CASTRPSSYNEQFF. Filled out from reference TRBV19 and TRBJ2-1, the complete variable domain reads DGGITQSPKYLFRKEGQNVTLSCEQNLNHDAMYWYRQDPGQGLRLIYYSQIVNDFQKGDIAEGYSVSREKKESFPLTVTSAQKNPTAFYLCASTRPSSYNEQFFGPGTRLTVL.

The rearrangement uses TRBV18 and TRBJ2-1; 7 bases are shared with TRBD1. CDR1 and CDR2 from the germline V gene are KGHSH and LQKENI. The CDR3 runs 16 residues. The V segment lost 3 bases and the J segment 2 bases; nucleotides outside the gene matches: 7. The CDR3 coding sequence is TGTGCCAGCTCACCCCGAACAGGGGCACCCTACAATGAGCAGTTCTTC. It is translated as CASSPRTGAPYNEQFF.

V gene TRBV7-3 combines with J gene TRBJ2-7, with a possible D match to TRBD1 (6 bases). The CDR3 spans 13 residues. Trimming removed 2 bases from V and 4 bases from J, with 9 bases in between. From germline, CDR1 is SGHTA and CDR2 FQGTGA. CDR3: CASSLQQGYEQYF. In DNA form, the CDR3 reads TGTGCCAGCAGCTTACAACAGGGTTACGAGCAGTACTTC. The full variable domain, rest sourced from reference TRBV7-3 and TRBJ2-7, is GAGVSQTPSNKVTEKGKYVELRCDPISGHTALYWYRQSLGQGPEFLIYFQGTGAADDSGLPNDRFFAVRPEGSVSTLKIQRTERGDSAVYLCASSLQQGYEQYFGPGTRLTVT.

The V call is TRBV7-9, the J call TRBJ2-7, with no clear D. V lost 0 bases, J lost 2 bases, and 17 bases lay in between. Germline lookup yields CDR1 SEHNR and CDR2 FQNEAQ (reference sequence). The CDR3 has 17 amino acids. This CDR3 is CASSLALTADPAYEQYF. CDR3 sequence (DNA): TGTGCCAGCAGCTTAGCGCTAACGGCGGACCCGGCCTACGAGCAGTACTTC.

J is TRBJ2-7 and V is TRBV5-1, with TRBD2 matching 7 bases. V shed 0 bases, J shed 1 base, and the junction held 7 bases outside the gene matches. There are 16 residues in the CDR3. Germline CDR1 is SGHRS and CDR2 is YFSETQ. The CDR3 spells CASSLGLAMSSYEQYF. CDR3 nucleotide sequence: TGCGCCAGCAGCTTGGGACTAGCAATGAGTTCCTACGAGCAGTACTTC. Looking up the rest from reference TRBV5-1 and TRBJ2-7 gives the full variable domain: KAGVTQTPRYLIKTRGQQVTLSCSPISGHRSVSWYQQTPGQGLQFLFEYFSETQRNKGNFPGRFSGRQFSNSRSEMNVSTLELGDSALYLCASSLGLAMSSYEQYFGPGTRLTVT.

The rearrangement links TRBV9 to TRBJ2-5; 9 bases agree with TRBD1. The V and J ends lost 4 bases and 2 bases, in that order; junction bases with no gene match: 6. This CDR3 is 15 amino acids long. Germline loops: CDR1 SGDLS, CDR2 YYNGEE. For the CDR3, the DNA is TGTGCCAGCAGCTCCCTGGGACAGGGACAAGAGACCCAGTACTTC. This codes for CASSSLGQGQETQYF.

CDR3 in DNA: TGCAGTGTGGCCAGGGGTGAGACCCAGTACTTC. Residues: CSVARGETQYF. The chain employs TRBV20-1 and TRBJ2-5; a possible D gene is TRBD1 (6 bases). Between the trimmed V and J ends, which lost 7 bases and 5 bases, there was a span of 11 bases. Germline CDR1 is DFQATT and CDR2 is SNEGSKA (reference sequence). The CDR3 consists of 11 residues.